This T cell receptor (beta chain) originates from a study of prognosis after radiotherapy for stage I lung cancer. Study as a whole: Patients (approximately 13 men, about 6 women) were aged about 53 to 95, median approximately 74 years. Radiotherapy: SBRT, 3 to 5 fractions, biologically effective dose at least 100 Gy.

Genomic DNA provided the template from which TCR beta CDR3 was amplified by two-round multiplex PCR. Round one of PCR was performed, and it used primers specific to each TRBV and TRBJ gene. TCRdb re-called the multiplex PCR reads with MiXCR, one entry per CDR3 protein. Of some 56,000 distinct CDR3 sequences listed, about 25% are singletons. This clonotype was counted ten times or more. Antigen: not known. Each of two time points yielded around 6.1 milliliters of peripheral venous blood. Study conclusions and caveats: Among patients who developed distant metastases, Shannon entropy after stereotactic body radiation therapy was lower.

The clonotype was recovered from a donor over 45 with non-small cell lung cancer. The sample in question was PBMCs, obtained before or after stereotactic body radiation therapy (not recorded which).

The chain's CDR3 is CASSDPRQGTDTQYF. The CDR3 bases are TGTGCCAGCAGTGACCCAAGACAGGGCACAGATACGCAGTATTTT. This rearrangement joins TRBV25-1 to TRBJ2-3, with D perhaps matching TRBD1 (6 bases). CDR1 and CDR2 (germline): MGHDK, SYGVNS. The CDR3 runs to 15 residues. Trimming took 3 bases from V and 1 from J, leaving 11 bases between them.